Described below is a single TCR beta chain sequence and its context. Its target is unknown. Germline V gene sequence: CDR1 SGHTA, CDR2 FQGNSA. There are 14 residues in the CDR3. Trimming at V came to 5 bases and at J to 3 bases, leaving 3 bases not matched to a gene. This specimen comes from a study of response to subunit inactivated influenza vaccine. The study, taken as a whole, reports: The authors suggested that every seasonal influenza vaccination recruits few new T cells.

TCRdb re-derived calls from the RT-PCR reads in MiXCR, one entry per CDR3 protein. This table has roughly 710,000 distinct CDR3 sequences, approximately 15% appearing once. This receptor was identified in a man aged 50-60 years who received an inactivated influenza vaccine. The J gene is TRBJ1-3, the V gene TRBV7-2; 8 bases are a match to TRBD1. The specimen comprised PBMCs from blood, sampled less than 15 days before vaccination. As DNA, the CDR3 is TGTGCCAGCAGCCGGACAGGGCGTGGAAACACCATATATTTT. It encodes CASSRTGRGNTIYF.